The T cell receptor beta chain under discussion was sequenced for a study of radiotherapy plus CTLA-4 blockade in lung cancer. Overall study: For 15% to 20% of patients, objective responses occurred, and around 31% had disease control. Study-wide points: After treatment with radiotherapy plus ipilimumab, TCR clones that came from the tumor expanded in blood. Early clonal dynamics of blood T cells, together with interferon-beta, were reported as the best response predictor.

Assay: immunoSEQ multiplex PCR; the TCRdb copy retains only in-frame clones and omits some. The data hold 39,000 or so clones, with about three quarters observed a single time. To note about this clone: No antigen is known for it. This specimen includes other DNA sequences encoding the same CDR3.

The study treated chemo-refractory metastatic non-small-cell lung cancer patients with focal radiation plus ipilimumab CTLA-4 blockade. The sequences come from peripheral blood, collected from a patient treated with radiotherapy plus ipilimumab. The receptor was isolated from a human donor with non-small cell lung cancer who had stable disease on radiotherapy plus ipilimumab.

The CDR3 nucleotides read TGTGCCAGCACCCGACAGGGTCTGGAAAGCGAGCAGTACTTC. Its translation is CASTRQGLESEQYF. The V gene is TRBV2, the J gene TRBJ2-7, with 7 bases fitting TRBD1. The J segment lost 6 bases and the V segment lost 7 bases, leaving 12 bases of the junction unmatched. The germline CDR1 and CDR2 sequences are SNHLY and FYNNEI. The CDR3 covers 14 residues.